The 2 T cell receptor beta chains listed next were all sequenced from one sample in a study of cytomegalovirus exposure and HLA in healthy donors. The PCR made use of 60 Vbeta and 13 Jbeta primers. TCRdb's copy holds only in-frame clones and misses some; the assay was immunoSEQ multiplex PCR. The repertoire holds 150,000 or so clones, with approximately 80% as singletons. The sequenced sample was PBMCs. All receptors come from a woman between 40 and 55 years old in good health and CMV-seronegative.

This chain uses TRBV11-3 with TRBJ2-1, with 14 bases that match TRBD2. The CDR3 totals 15 residues. V dropped 1 base and J dropped 8; count of bases not matched to a gene: 1. Germline CDR1 SGHNT, CDR2 YENEEA. CDR3 sequence reads: CASSLGGLAGDEQFF. The CDR3 DNA reads TGTGCCAGCAGCTTAGGGGGACTAGCGGGAGATGAGCAGTTCTTC.

The chain has TRBV6-1 and TRBJ1-5; D may be TRBD1 (5 bases). Per the germline V gene, CDR1 is MNHNS and CDR2 is SASEGT. V was pared by 2 bases and J by 2 bases, with 16 bases between. The CDR3 contains 17 residues. The DNA of the CDR3 is TGTGCCAGCAGTGAAAATTGGGCCAGGGTCCGCAATCAGCCCCAGCATTTT. Translating gives CASSENWARVRNQPQHF.